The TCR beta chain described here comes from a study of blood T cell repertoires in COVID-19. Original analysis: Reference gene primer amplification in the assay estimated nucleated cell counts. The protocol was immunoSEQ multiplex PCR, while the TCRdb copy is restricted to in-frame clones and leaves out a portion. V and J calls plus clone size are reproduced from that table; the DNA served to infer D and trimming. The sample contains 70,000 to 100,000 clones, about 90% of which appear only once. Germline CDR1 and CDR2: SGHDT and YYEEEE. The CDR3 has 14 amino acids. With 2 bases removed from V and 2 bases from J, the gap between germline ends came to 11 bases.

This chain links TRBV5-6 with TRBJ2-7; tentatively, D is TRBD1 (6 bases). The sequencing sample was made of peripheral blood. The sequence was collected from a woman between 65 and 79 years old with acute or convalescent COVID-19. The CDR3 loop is CASSFRGQPYEQYF. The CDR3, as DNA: TGTGCCAGCAGCTTTCGAGGACAGCCCTACGAGCAGTACTTC.